The 22 T cell receptor beta chains below were found in one sample sequenced in a study of shared clonotypes between healthy human individuals. Measured with immunoSEQ multiplex PCR; TCRdb has only the in-frame clones, and not every one. The sample lists 550,000 to 800,000 clones, approximately 74% occurring once. Sequencing was performed on memory CD4+ T cells sorted from blood. Subset defined: CD45RA-negative fraction. The receptors were sampled from a woman aged 25 to 39 in good health.

The CDR3 sequence is CASSSKQGNGYTF. Written as DNA, the CDR3 is TGTGCCAGCAGCTCAAAACAGGGTAATGGCTACACCTTC. This chain links TRBV7-3 with TRBJ1-2; TRBD1 might be the D (6 bases). This CDR3 is 13 amino acids long. The V gene lost 4 bases and the J gene lost 6 bases, with 12 bases spanning the gap. The V gene's germline CDR1 is SGHTA and CDR2 FQGTGA.

The V call is TRBV5-1, the J call TRBJ2-3; perhaps TRBD2 as D (5 bases). The germline V gene has CDR1 SGHRS and CDR2 YFSETQ. This CDR3 has 14 residues. Trimming stripped 4 bases from V and 0 bases from J, with 9 bases between. Here the CDR3 DNA reads TGCGCCAGCAGCATAGCGTCTAGCACAGATACGCAGTATTTT. Its protein is CASSIASSTDTQYF. The variable domain in full, with the rest retrieved from reference TRBV5-1 and TRBJ2-3, is KAGVTQTPRYLIKTRGQQVTLSCSPISGHRSVSWYQQTPGQGLQFLFEYFSETQRNKGNFPGRFSGRQFSNSRSEMNVSTLELGDSALYLCASSIASSTDTQYFGPGTRLTVL.

This clone was recorded a few times. The identical CDR3 is also encoded by other nucleotide sequences in the sample. The V gene is TRBV5-1, the J gene TRBJ2-2, with D uncertain. Trimming shortened V by 0 bases and J by 3 bases, and 3 bases separated the two germline ends. The CDR3 extends over 13 amino acids. CDR1 and CDR2 from the germline V gene are SGHRS and YFSETQ. The CDR3 coding sequence is TGCGCCAGCAGCTTGGAATACACCGGGGAGCTGTTTTTT. It specifies CASSLEYTGELFF.

This chain joins TRBV7-9 and TRBJ1-2, with unresolved D. The germline CDR1 and CDR2 sequences are SEHNR and FQNEAQ (reference sequence). Trimming pared 2 bases from V and 7 bases from J, leaving 17 bases between. This CDR3 has 15 amino acids. The CDR3 DNA reads TGTGCCAGCAGCTTAAAGGAACTATCCTCTATTGGCTACACCTTC. Amino acid sequence: CASSLKELSSIGYTF.

The rearrangement links TRBV29-1 to TRBJ2-1; TRBD2 matches at 7 bases. V shed 2 bases, J shed 3 bases, and the junction held 4 bases outside the gene matches. CDR1 is SQVTM and CDR2 is ANQGSEA in the germline V gene. The CDR3 length is 14 residues. CDR3 DNA: TGCAGCGTTGAAAGTGGCGGGGGCTACAATGAGCAGTTCTTC. As protein: CSVESGGGYNEQFF.

The CDR3 coding sequence is TGTGCCAGCAGGGACAGCCCAAGGGTCTCCTCATCCGAGCAGTACTTC. This translates into CASRDSPRVSSSEQYF. This sequence joins TRBV2 and TRBJ2-7; D is possibly TRBD1 (6 bases). CDR1 is SNHLY and CDR2 is FYNNEI in the germline V gene. Between the trimmed V and J ends, which lost 6 bases and 6 bases, there was a span of 24 bases. The length of the CDR3 is 16 residues.

On this clone itself: A far more abundant clone sits one base away, making this likely a read error. The chain couples TRBV4-1 to TRBJ2-5, with TRBD1 matching over 8 bases. This CDR3 is 14 amino acids long. From germline, CDR1 is MGHRA and CDR2 YSYEKL. The ends lost 1 base at V and 5 bases at J; junction bases unmatched: 3. CDR3 bases: TGCGCCAGCAGCCAAGGGGACAGGCCCGAGACCCAGTACTTC. Protein sequence: CASSQGDRPETQYF.

The chain carries TRBV5-1 and TRBJ1-1; D is unclear. Germline CDR1 SGHRS, CDR2 YFSETQ. This CDR3 comprises 14 residues. V was trimmed by 4 bases and J by 0 bases, leaving 10 bases between them. The CDR3 nucleotides are TGCGCCAGCAGCCCGGGTCTTCTGAACACTGAAGCTTTCTTT. It is translated as CASSPGLLNTEAFF. The full variable domain, with the rest looked up from reference TRBV5-1 and TRBJ1-1, is KAGVTQTPRYLIKTRGQQVTLSCSPISGHRSVSWYQQTPGQGLQFLFEYFSETQRNKGNFPGRFSGRQFSNSRSEMNVSTLELGDSALYLCASSPGLLNTEAFFGQGTRLTVV.

The rearrangement joins TRBV11-2 to TRBJ1-5; TRBD1 might be the D (6 bases). V was trimmed by 6 bases and J by 4 bases, leaving 7 bases between them. Germline-derived CDR1 and CDR2 are SGHAT and FQNNGV. This CDR3 contains 12 residues. The CDR3 nucleotides read TGTGCCAGCAGACAGGGAAATCAGCCCCAGCATTTT. Translated: CASRQGNQPQHF.

The V gene is TRBV11-2, the J gene TRBJ1-2; 8 bases match TRBD1. The CDR3 runs to 15 residues. CDR1 is SGHAT, CDR2 FQNNGV, per germline. The junction had 12 bases not matched to a gene; V was cut back by 4 bases and J by 8 bases. The CDR3 region has the DNA TGTGCCAGCAGCTCCCCCGGAAGACAGGGGTCGGGCTACACCTTC. Its protein product is CASSSPGRQGSGYTF. The whole variable domain, filled in from reference TRBV11-2 and TRBJ1-2, reads EAGVAQSPRYKIIEKRQSVAFWCNPISGHATLYWYQQILGQGPKLLIQFQNNGVVDDSQLPKDRFSAERLKGVDSTLKIQPAKLEDSAVYLCASSSPGRQGSGYTFGSGTRLTVV.

CDR3 amino acids: CASNWQGNTIYF. The CDR3 coding sequence is TGTGCCAGCAATTGGCAGGGAAACACCATATATTTT. The chain is built from TRBV28 and TRBJ1-3; D ambiguous. The V gene's germline CDR1 is MDHEN and CDR2 SYDVKM. Trimming removed 7 bases from V and 4 bases from J, with 8 bases in between. The CDR3 has 12 amino acids.

This sequence joins TRBV7-8 and TRBJ2-7; D gene ambiguous. Germline assignment: CDR1 SGHVS and CDR2 FQNEAQ. The V end was cut by 3 bases, the J end by 6 bases, with 15 bases between. The CDR3 spans 14 residues. Here the CDR3 DNA reads TGTGCCAGCAGCTTCTTGGACCAAGGTGCCGAGCAGTACTTC. Its protein is CASSFLDQGAEQYF.

About this clone itself: The identical CDR3 is also encoded by other nucleotide sequences in the sample. The chain carries TRBV5-1 and TRBJ2-7; D call uncertain. With 1 base removed from V and 5 bases from J, the gap between germline ends came to 7 bases. Germline V CDR1 and CDR2: SGHRS, YFSETQ. The CDR3 consists of 12 residues. The DNA for the CDR3 is TGCGCCAGCAGCTTGAGACGTGACGAGCAGTACTTC. Translated, it gives CASSLRRDEQYF.

This clone has ten or more counts. This chain uses TRBV25-1 with TRBJ1-1; D possibly corresponds to TRBD1 (6 bases). CDR1 and CDR2 (germline): MGHDK, SYGVNS. This CDR3 is built from 16 residues. Trimming removed 5 bases at V and 5 bases at J, with 21 bases between. The DNA of the CDR3 is TGTGCCAGCAGTACCTGGAGGGGGGGAGTAGGGACTGAAGCTTTCTTT. This gives the protein CASSTWRGGVGTEAFF.

The chain couples TRBV28 to TRBJ2-1; maybe TRBD1 (5 bases). The V gene lost 6 bases and the J gene lost 0 bases, with 12 bases spanning the gap. Germline V CDR1 and CDR2: MDHEN, SYDVKM. This CDR3 is 15 amino acids long. The CDR3 loop reads CASRQGTSSYNEQFF. The CDR3 coding sequence is TGTGCCAGCAGGCAGGGCACCAGCTCCTACAATGAGCAGTTCTTC.

The chain employs TRBV5-4 and TRBJ2-7; TRBD1 matches 9 bases. CDR3 length: 16 amino acids. Germline V gene sequence: CDR1 SGHNT, CDR2 YYREEE (reference sequence). V was clipped by 5 bases and J by 9 bases; unmatched bases: 18. CDR3 in DNA: TGTGCCAGCAGTCCCTCTCTTGGACAGGGGTCGGGAGTGCAGTACTTC. Amino acids: CASSPSLGQGSGVQYF.

This chain joins TRBV19 and TRBJ1-2, with TRBD1 matching 7 bases. Looked up from germline, CDR1 is LNHDA and CDR2 is SQIVND (reference sequence). This CDR3 contains 12 residues. With V trimmed by 5 bases and J by 4 bases, 1 base remained unmatched. CDR3 region: CASSRDSYGYTF. The CDR3 DNA sequence: TGTGCCAGTAGTCGGGACAGCTATGGCTACACCTTC. Filled out from reference TRBV19 and TRBJ1-2, the complete variable domain reads DGGITQSPKYLFRKEGQNVTLSCEQNLNHDAMYWYRQDPGQGLRLIYYSQIVNDFQKGDIAEGYSVSREKKESFPLTVTSAQKNPTAFYLCASSRDSYGYTFGSGTRLTVV.

The chain joins TRBV7-3 to TRBJ2-2, with 11 positions matching TRBD2. CDR1 and CDR2 (germline): SGHTA, FQGTGA. The trim removed 2 bases at V and 4 bases at J, leaving 3 bases unmatched. The CDR3 loop spans 16 amino acids. The DNA of the CDR3 is TGTGCCAGCAGCTTACTAGCGGGAGGTGGCACCGGGGAGCTGTTTTTT. Protein product: CASSLLAGGGTGELFF. Looking up the rest from reference TRBV7-3 and TRBJ2-2 gives the full variable domain: GAGVSQTPSNKVTEKGKYVELRCDPISGHTALYWYRQSLGQGPEFLIYFQGTGAADDSGLPNDRFFAVRPEGSVSTLKIQRTERGDSAVYLCASSLLAGGGTGELFFGEGSRLTVL.

V gene TRBV27 combines with J gene TRBJ1-2; D gene ambiguous. Trimming took 4 bases from V and 8 from J, leaving 17 bases between them. Germline V gene data show CDR1 as MNHEY and CDR2 as SMNVEV (reference sequence). This CDR3 region has 14 residues. Here the CDR3 DNA reads TGTGCCAGCAGTTCGAAATTGTCCGTCGGGGGCTACACCTTC. Translation: CASSSKLSVGGYTF.

The chain uses TRBV30 and TRBJ2-6; 7 bases agree with TRBD1. V lost 5 bases, J lost 0 bases, and 1 base stayed unmatched. The CDR3 has 14 residues. Looked up from germline, CDR1 is GTSNPN and CDR2 is SVGIG (reference sequence). The CDR3: CAWAGGSGANVLTF. The CDR3 DNA sequence: TGTGCCTGGGCAGGGGGCTCTGGGGCCAACGTCCTGACTTTC.

V and J are TRBV6-1 and TRBJ1-5, with TRBD1 matching over 8 bases. Germline V gives CDR1 MNHNS, CDR2 SASEGT. The CDR3 length is 15 residues. Germline trimming cut 8 bases from V and 6 bases from J; bases unmatched to any gene: 12. This CDR3 reads CASRGSTGGRQPQHF. The CDR3 DNA reads TGTGCCAGCCGGGGCTCAACAGGGGGTCGTCAGCCCCAGCATTTT.

The chain has TRBV27 and TRBJ2-1; TRBD2 is a possible D gene (7 bases). Germline assignment: CDR1 MNHEY and CDR2 SMNVEV (reference sequence). V gave up 7 bases and J gave up 0 bases, with 13 bases separating them. The CDR3 totals 15 residues. CDR3 nucleotides: TGTGCCAGCAAGGGGGGAGGGAGCTCCTACAATGAGCAGTTCTTC. Amino acid sequence: CASKGGGSSYNEQFF.